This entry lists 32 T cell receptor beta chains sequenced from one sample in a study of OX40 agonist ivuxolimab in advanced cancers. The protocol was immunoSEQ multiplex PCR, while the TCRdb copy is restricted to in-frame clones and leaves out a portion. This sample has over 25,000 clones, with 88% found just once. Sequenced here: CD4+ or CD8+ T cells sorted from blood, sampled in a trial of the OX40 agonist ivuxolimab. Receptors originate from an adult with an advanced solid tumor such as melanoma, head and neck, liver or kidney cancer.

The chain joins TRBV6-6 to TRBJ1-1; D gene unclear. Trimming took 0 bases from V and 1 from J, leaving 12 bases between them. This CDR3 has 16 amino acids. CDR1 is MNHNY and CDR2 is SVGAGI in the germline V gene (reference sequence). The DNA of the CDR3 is TGTGCCAGCAGTTACTCGATTCAACACACGAACACTGAAGCTTTCTTT. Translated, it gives CASSYSIQHTNTEAFF.

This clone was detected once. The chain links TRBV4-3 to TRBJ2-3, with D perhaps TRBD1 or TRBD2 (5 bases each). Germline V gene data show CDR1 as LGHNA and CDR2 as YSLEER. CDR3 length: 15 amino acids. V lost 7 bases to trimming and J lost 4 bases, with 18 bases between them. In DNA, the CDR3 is TGCGCCAGCACCCTAAACTTGGGGGATCCAGATACGCAGTATTTT. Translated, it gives CASTLNLGDPDTQYF.

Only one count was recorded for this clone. The CDR3 DNA reads TGTGCCAGCACCCCCCCCCGTGGGGGCGGCGAGAGAACGGACACTGAAGCTTTCTTT. Encoded protein: CASTPPRGGGERTDTEAFF. This chain connects TRBV2 to TRBJ1-1; perhaps TRBD1 as D (6 bases). The CDR3 contains 19 residues. The germline CDR1 and CDR2 sequences are SNHLY and FYNNEI. Trimming stripped 7 bases from V and 3 bases from J, with 30 bases between.

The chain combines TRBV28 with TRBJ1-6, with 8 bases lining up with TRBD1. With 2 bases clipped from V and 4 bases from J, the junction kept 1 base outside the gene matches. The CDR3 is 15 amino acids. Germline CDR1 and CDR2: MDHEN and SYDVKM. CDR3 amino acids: CASSLQGAYNSPLHF. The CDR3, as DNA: TGTGCCAGCAGTTTACAGGGGGCATATAATTCACCCCTCCACTTT. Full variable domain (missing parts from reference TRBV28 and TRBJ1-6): DVKVTQSSRYLVKRTGEKVFLECVQDMDHENMFWYRQDPGLGLRLIYFSYDVKMKEKGDIPEGYSVSREKKERFSLILESASTNQTSMYLCASSLQGAYNSPLHFGNGTRLTVT.

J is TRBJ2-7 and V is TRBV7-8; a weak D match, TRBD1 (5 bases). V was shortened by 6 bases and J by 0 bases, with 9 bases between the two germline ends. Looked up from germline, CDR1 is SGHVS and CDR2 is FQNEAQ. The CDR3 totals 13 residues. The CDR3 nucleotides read TGTGCCAGCAGGGGGCTAAGCTCCTACGAGCAGTACTTC. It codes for CASRGLSSYEQYF.

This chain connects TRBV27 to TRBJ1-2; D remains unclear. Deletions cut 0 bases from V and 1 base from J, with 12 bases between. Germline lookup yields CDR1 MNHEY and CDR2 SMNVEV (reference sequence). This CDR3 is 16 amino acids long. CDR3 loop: CASSLSGQTGNYGYTF. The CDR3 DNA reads TGTGCCAGCAGTTTATCCGGTCAGACGGGTAACTATGGCTACACCTTC.

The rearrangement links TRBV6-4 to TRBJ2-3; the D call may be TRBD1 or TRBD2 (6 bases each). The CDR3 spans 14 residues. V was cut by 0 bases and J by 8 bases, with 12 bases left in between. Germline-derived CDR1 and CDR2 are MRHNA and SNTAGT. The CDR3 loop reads CASSDSIGGGTQYF. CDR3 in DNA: TGTGCCAGCAGTGACTCGATAGGAGGGGGTACGCAGTATTTT.

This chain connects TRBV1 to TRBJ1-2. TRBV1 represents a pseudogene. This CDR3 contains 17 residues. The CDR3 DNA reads TGCACCAGCAGCCAAGAAATACAATACGGGACGAACTATGGCTACACCTTC. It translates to CTSSQEIQYGTNYGYTF.

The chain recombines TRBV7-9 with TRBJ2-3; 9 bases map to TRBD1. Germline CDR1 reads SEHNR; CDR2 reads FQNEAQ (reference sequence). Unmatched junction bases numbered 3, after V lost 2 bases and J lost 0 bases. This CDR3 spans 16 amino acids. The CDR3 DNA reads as TGTGCCAGCAGCTTACGACAGGGGGGGAGCACAGATACGCAGTATTTT. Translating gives CASSLRQGGSTDTQYF. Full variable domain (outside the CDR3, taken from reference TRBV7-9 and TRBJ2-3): DTGVSQNPRHKITKRGQNVTFRCDPISEHNRLYWYRQTLGQGPEFLTYFQNEAQLEKSRLLSDRFSAERPKGSFSTLEIQRTEQGDSAMYLCASSLRQGGSTDTQYFGPGTRLTVL.

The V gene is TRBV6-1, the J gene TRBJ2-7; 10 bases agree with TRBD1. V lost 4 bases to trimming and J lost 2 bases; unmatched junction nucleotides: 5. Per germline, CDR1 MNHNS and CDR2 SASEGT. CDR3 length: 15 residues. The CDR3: CASSATTGGAYEQYF. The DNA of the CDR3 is TGTGCCAGCAGTGCGACGACAGGGGGCGCCTACGAGCAGTACTTC.

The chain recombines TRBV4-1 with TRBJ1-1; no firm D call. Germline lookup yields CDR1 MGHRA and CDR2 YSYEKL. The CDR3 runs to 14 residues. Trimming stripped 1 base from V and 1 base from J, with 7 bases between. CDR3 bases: TGCGCCAGCAGCCAAGTGGCAGAGAACACTGAAGCTTTCTTT. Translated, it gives CASSQVAENTEAFF.

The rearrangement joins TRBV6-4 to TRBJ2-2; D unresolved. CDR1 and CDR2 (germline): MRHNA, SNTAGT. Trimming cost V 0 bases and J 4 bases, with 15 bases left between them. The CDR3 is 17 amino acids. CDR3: CASSDSRIDSGTGELFF. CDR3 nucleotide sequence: TGTGCCAGCAGTGACTCTCGAATAGACTCAGGCACCGGGGAGCTGTTTTTT.

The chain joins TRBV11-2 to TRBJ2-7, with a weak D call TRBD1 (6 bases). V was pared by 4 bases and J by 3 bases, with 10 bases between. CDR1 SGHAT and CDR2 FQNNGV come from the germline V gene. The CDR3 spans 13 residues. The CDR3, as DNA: TGTGCCAGCAGCTGGGGACAATTCTACGAGCAGTACTTC. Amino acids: CASSWGQFYEQYF. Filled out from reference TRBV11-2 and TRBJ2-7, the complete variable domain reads EAGVAQSPRYKIIEKRQSVAFWCNPISGHATLYWYQQILGQGPKLLIQFQNNGVVDDSQLPKDRFSAERLKGVDSTLKIQPAKLEDSAVYLCASSWGQFYEQYFGPGTRLTVT.

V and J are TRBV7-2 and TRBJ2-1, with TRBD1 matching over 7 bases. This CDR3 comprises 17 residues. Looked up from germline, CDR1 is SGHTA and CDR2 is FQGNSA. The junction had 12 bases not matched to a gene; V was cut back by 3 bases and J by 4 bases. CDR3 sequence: CASSFGRQGSSYNEQFF. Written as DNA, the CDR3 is TGTGCCAGCAGCTTTGGCAGACAGGGTTCGAGTTACAATGAGCAGTTCTTC.

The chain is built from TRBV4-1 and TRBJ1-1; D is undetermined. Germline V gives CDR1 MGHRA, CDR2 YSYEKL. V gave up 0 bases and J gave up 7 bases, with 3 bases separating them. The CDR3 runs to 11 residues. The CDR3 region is CASSQDIEAFF. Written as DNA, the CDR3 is TGCGCCAGCAGCCAAGATATTGAAGCTTTCTTT.

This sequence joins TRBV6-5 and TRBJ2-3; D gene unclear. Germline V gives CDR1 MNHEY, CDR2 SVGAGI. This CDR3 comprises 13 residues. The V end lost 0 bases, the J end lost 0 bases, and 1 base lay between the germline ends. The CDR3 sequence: CASSYSSTDTQYF. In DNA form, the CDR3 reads TGTGCCAGCAGTTACTCCAGCACAGATACGCAGTATTTT.

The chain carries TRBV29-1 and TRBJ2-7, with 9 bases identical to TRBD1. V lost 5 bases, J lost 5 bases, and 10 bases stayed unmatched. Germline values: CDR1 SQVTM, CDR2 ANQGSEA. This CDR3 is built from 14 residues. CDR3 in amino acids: CSVSPGQGTDEQYF. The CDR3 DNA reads TGCAGCGTTAGCCCGGGACAGGGAACCGACGAGCAGTACTTC.

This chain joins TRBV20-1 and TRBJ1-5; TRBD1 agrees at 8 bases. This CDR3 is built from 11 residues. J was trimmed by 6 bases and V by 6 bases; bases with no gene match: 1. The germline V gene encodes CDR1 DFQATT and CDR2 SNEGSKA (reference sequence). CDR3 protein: CSAGQGQPQHF. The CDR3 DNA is TGCAGTGCAGGACAGGGTCAGCCCCAGCATTTT.

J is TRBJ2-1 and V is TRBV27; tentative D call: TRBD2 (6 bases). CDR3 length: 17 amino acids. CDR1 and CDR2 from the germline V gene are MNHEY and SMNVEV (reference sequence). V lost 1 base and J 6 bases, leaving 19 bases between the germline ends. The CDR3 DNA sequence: TGTGCCAGCAGTTTATTGGTTGTTTCAGGGACTCCCAATGAGCAGTTCTTC. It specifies CASSLLVVSGTPNEQFF.

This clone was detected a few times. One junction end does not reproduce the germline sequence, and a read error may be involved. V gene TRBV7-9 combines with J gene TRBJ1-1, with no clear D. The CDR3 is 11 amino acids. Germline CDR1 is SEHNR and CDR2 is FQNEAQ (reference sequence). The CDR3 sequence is CASIPHPDAFF. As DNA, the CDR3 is TGTGCCAGCATCCCGCACCCTGATGCTTTCTTT.

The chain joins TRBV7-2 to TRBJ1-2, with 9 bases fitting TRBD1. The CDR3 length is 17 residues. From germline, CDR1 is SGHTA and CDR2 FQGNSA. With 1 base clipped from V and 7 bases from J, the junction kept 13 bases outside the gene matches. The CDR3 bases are TGTGCCAGCAGCTTAGGGACAGGGGCCCAAAGCGTGCGTGGCTACACCTTC. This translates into CASSLGTGAQSVRGYTF. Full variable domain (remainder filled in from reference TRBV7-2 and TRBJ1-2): GAGVSQSPSNKVTEKGKDVELRCDPISGHTALYWYRQSLGQGLEFLIYFQGNSAPDKSGLPSDRFSAERTGGSVSTLTIQRTQQEDSAVYLCASSLGTGAQSVRGYTFGSGTRLTVV.

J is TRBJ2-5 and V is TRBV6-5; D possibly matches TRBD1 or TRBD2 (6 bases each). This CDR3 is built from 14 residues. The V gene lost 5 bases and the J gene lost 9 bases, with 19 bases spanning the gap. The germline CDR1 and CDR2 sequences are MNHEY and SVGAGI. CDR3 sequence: CASSGGQRAGAQYF. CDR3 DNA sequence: TGTGCCAGCAGTGGCGGACAGCGGGCAGGGGCCCAGTACTTC.

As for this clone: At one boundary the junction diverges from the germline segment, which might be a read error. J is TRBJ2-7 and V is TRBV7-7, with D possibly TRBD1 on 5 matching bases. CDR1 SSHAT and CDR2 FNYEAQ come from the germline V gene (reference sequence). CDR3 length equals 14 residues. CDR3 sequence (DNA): TGTGCTAGCAGCTTAGGGCAGGGATACTACGAGCAGTACTTC. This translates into CASSLGQGYYEQYF.

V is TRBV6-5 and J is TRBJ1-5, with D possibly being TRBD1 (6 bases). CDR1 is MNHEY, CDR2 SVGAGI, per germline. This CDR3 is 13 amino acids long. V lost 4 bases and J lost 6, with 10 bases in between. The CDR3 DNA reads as TGTGCCAGCAGTTCCGGGACAAGTCAGCCCCAGCATTTT. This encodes CASSSGTSQPQHF.

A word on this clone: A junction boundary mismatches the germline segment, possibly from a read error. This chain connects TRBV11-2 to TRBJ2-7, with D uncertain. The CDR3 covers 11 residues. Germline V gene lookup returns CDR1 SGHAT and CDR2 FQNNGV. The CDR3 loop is CASSYSHEQYF. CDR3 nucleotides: TGTGCCAGCAGCTACTCCCACGAGCAGTACTTC.

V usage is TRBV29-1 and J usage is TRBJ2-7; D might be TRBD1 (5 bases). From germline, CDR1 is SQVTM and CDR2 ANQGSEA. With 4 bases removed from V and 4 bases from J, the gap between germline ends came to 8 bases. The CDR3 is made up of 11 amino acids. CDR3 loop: CSVGSGYEQYF. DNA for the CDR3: TGCAGCGTTGGTTCAGGGTACGAGCAGTACTTC.

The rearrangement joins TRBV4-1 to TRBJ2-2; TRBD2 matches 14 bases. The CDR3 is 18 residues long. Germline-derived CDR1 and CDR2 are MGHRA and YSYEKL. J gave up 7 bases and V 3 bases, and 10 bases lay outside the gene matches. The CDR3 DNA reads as TGCGCCAGCAGCCAGGGACTAGCGGGGGCAGCCGGTAGCGGGGAGCTGTTTTTT. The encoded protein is CASSQGLAGAAGSGELFF.

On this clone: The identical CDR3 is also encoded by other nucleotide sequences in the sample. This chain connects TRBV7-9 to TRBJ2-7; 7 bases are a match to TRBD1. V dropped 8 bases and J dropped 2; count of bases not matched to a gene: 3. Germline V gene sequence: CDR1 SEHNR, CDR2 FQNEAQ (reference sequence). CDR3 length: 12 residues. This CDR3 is CASRDRAYEQYF. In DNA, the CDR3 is TGTGCCAGCCGGGACAGAGCCTACGAGCAGTACTTC.

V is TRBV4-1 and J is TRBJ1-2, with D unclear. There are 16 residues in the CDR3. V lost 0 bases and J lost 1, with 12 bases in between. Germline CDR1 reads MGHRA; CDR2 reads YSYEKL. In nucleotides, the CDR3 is TGCGCCAGCAGCCAAGAACCCGAGTGGCTTAACTATGGCTACACCTTC. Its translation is CASSQEPEWLNYGYTF.

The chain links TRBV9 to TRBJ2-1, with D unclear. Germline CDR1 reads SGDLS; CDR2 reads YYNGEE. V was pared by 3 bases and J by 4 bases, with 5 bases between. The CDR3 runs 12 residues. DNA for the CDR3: TGTGCCAGCAGCGGCCGGTACAATGAGCAGTTCTTC. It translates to CASSGRYNEQFF.

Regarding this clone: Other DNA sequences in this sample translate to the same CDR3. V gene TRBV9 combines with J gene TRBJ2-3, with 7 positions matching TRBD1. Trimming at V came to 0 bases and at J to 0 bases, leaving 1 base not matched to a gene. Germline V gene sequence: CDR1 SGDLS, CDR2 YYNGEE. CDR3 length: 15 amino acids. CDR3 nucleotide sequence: TGTGCCAGCAGCGTAGGGACAGGCAGCACAGATACGCAGTATTTT. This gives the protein CASSVGTGSTDTQYF.

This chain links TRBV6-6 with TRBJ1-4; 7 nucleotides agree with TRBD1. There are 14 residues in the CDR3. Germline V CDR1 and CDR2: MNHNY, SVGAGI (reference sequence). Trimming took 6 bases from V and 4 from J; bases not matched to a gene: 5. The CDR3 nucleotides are TGTGCCAGCAGGCATGACAGGGTTAATGAAAAACTGTTTTTT. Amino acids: CASRHDRVNEKLFF.